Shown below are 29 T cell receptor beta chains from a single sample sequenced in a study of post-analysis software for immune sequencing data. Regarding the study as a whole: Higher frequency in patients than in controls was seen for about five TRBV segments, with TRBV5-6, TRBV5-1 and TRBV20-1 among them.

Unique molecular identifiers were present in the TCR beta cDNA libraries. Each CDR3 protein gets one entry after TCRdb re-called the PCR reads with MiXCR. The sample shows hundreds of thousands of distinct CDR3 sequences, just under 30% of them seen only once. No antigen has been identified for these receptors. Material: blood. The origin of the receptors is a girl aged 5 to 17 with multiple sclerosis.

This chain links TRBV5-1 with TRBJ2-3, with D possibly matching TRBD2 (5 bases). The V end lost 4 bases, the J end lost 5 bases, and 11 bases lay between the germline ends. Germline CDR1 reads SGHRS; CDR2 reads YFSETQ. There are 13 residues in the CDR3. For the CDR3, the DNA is TGCGCCAGCAGCACCCGACTAAAAGATACGCAGTATTTT. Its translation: CASSTRLKDTQYF.

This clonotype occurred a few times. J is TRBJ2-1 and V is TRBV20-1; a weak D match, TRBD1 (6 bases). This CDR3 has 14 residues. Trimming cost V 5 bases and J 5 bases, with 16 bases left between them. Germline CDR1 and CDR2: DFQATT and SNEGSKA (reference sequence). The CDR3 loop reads CSAHPGDIHNEQFF. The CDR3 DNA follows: TGCAGTGCTCATCCAGGGGACATCCACAATGAGCAGTTCTTC.

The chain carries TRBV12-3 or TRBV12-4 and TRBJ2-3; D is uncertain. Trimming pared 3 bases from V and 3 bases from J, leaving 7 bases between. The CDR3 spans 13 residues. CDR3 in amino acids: CASSFFGTDTQYF. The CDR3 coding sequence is TGTGCCAGCAGTTTTTTTGGAACAGATACGCAGTATTTT.

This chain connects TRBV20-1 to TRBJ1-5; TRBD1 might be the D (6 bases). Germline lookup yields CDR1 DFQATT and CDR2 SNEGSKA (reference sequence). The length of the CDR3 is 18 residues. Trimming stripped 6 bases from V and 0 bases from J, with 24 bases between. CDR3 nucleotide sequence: TGCAGTGCCGACCTCGGGGGCCGGGACACTATTAGCAATCAGCCCCAGCATTTT. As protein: CSADLGGRDTISNQPQHF.

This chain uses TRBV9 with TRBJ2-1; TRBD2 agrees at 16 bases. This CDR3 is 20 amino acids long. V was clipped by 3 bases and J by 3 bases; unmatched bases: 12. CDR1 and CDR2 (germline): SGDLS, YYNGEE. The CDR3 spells CASSARDRGTSGRVYNEQFF. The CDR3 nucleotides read TGTGCCAGCAGCGCTCGTGACAGAGGGACTAGCGGGAGGGTCTACAATGAGCAGTTCTTC.

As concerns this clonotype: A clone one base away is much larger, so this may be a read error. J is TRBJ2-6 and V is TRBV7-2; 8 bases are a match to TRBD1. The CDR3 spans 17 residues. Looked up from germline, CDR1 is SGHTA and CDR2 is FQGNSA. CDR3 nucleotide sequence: TGTGCCAGCAGCTTGGACAGGGTACTTTCTCGGGCCAACGTCCGGACTTTC. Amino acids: CASSLDRVLSRANVRTF.

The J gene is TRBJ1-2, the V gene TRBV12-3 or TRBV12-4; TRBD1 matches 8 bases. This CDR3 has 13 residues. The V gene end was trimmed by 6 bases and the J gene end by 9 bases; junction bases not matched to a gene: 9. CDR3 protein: CASSPHRGTSYTF. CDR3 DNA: TGTGCCAGCAGCCCACACAGGGGGACAAGCTACACCTTC.

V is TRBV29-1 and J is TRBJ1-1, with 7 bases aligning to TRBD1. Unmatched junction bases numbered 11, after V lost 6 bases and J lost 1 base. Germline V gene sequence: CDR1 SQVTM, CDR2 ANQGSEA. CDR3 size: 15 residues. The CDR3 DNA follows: TGCAGCGTCGCCCCGGGACAGACTAAGAACACTGAAGCTTTCTTT. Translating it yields CSVAPGQTKNTEAFF.

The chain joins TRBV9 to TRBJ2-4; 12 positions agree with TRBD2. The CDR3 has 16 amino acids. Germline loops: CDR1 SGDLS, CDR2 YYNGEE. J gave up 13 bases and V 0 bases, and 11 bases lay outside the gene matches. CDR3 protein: CASSVDAGLAGNEQYF. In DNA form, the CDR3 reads TGTGCCAGCAGCGTAGATGCGGGACTAGCGGGCAATGAGCAGTACTTC.

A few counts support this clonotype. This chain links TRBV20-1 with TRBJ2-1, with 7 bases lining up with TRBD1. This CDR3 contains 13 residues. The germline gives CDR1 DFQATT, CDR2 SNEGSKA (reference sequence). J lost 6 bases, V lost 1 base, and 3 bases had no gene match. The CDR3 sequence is CSARVAGGNEQFF. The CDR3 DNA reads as TGCAGTGCTAGAGTGGCAGGGGGCAATGAGCAGTTCTTC.

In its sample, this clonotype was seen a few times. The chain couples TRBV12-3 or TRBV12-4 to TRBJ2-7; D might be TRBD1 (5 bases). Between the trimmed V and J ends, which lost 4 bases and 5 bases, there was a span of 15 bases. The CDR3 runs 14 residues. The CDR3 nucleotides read TGTGCCAGCAGTTCCACCTCCAGGGCACACGAGCAGTACTTC. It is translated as CASSSTSRAHEQYF.

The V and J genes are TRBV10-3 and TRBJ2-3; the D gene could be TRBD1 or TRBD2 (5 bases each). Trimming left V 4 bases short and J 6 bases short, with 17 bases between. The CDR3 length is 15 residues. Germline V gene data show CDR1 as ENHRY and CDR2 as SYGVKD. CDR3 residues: CAISGGGLSPDTQYF. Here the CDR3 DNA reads TGTGCCATCAGTGGGGGCGGGCTGAGCCCGGATACGCAGTATTTT.

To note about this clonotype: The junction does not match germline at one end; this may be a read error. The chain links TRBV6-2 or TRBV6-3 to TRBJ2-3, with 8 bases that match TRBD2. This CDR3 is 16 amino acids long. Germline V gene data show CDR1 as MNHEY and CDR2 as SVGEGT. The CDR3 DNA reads TGTGCCAGCAGCCTTAGAAGCGGGAGTGGAACAGAGACGCAGTATTTT. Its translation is CASSLRSGSGTETQYF.

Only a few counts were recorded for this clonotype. CDR3 protein: CASRESGRTLYEQYF. CDR3 DNA: TGTGCCAGCAGAGAAAGCGGGAGGACCCTCTACGAGCAGTACTTC. The chain links TRBV6-2 or TRBV6-3 to TRBJ2-7; 9 bases match TRBD2. Germline assignment: CDR1 MNHEY and CDR2 SVGEGT. The CDR3 has 15 amino acids. V dropped 6 bases and J dropped 3; count of bases not matched to a gene: 9.

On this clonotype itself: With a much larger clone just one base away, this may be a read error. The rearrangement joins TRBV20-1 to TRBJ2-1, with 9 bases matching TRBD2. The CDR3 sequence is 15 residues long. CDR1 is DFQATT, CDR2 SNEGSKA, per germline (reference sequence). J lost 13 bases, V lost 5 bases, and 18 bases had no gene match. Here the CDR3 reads CSAQQPGLAGETQFF. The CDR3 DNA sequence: TGCAGTGCTCAACAGCCGGGACTAGCTGGAGAGACCCAGTTCTTC.

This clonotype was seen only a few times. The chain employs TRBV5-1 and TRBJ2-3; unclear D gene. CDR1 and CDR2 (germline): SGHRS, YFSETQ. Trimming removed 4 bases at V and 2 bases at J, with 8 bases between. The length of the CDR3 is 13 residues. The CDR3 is CASSASLTDTQYF. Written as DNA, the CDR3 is TGCGCCAGCAGCGCCTCACTCACAGATACGCAGTATTTT. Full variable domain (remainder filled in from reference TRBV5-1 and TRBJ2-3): KAGVTQTPRYLIKTRGQQVTLSCSPISGHRSVSWYQQTPGQGLQFLFEYFSETQRNKGNFPGRFSGRQFSNSRSEMNVSTLELGDSALYLCASSASLTDTQYFGPGTRLTVL.

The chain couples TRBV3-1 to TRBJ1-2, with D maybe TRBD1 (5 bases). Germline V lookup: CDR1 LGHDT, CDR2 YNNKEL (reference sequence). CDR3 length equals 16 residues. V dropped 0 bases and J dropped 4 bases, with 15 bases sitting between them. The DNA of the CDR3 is TGTGCCAGCAGCCAAGAAGCCCGTGCCGGGGGCTATGGCTACACCTTC. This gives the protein CASSQEARAGGYGYTF.

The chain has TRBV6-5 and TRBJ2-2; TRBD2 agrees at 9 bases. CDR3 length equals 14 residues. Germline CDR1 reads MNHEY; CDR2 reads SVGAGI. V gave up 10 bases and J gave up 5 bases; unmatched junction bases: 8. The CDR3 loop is CATSSGEETGELFF. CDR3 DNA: TGTGCCACCTCTAGCGGGGAGGAAACCGGGGAGCTGTTTTTT.

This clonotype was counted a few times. CDR3 residues: CASSLVRVGNTIYF. The CDR3 coding sequence is TGTGCCAGCAGTTTAGTCCGGGTTGGAAACACCATATATTTT. The V call is TRBV12-3 or TRBV12-4, the J call TRBJ1-3; D gene uncertain. This CDR3 contains 14 residues. V lost 1 base and J lost 3, with 7 bases in between.

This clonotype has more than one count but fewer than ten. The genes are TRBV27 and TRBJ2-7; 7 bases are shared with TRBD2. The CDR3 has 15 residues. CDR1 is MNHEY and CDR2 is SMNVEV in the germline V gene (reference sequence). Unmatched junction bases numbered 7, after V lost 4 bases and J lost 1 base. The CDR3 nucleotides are TGTGCCAGCAGTTCACTGGGAGGGTTGTCCTACGAGCAGTACTTC. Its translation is CASSSLGGLSYEQYF.

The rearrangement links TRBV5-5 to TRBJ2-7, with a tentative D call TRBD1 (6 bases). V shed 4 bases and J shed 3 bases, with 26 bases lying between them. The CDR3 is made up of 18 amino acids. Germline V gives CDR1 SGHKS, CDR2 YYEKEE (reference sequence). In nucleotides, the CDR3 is TGTGCCAGCAGCCTTGGGGGTCTTACAGGGTATATGATCTACGAGCAGTACTTC. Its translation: CASSLGGLTGYMIYEQYF.

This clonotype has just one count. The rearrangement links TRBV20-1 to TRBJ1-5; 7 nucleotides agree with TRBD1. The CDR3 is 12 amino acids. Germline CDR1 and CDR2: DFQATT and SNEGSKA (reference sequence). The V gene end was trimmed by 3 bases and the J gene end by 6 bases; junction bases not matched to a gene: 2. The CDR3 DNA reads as TGCAGTGCTAGCAGGGGGGGTCAGCCCCAGCATTTT. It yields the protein CSASRGGQPQHF.

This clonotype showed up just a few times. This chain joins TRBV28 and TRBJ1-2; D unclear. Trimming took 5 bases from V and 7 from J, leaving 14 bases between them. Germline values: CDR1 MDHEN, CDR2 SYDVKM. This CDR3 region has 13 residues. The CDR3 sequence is CASSLRPVPGYTF. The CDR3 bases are TGTGCCAGCAGTCTAAGACCGGTCCCTGGCTACACCTTC.

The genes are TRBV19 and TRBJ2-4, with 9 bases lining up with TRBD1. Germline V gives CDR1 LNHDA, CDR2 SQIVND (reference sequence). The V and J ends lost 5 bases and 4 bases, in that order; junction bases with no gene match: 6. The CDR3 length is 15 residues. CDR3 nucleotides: TGTGCCAGTAGTCCCGGGACAGGGATAAAAAACATTCAGTACTTC. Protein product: CASSPGTGIKNIQYF.

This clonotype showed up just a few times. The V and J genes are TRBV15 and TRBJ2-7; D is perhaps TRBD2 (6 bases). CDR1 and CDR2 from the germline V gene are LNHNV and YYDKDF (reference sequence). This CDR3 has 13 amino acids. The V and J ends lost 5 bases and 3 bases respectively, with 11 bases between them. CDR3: CATSGGNDYEQYF. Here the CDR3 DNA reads TGTGCCACCAGCGGGGGGAACGACTACGAGCAGTACTTC.

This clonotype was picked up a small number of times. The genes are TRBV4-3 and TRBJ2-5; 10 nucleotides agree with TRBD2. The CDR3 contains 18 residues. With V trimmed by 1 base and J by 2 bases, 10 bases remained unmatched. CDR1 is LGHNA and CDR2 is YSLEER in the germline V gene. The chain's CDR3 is CASSQVLAGGRYQETQYF. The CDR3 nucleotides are TGCGCCAGCAGCCAAGTGTTAGCGGGAGGCCGCTATCAAGAGACCCAGTACTTC.

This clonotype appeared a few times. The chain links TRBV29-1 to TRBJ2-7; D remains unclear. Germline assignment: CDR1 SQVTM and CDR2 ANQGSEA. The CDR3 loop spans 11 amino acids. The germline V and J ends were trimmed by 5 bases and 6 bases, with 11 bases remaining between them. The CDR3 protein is CSVWVGLEQYF. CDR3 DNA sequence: TGCAGCGTTTGGGTGGGTCTCGAGCAGTACTTC.

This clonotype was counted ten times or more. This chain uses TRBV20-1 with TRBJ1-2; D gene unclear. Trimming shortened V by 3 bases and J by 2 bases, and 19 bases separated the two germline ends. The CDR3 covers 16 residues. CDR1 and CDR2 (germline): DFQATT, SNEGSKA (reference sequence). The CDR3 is CSARVSVLIANYGYTF. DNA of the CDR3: TGCAGTGCTAGGGTTTCCGTCCTGATAGCCAACTATGGCTACACCTTC.

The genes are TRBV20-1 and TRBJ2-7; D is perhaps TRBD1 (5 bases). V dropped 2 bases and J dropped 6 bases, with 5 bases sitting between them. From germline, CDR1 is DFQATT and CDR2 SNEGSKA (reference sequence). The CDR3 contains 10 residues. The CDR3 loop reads CSARQGEQYF. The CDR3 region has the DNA TGCAGTGCTAGACAGGGCGAGCAGTACTTC.